One and the same sample provided the 9 T cell receptor beta chains below, sequenced in a study of early T cells in non-severe SARS-CoV-2 infection. TCRdb passed the 5' RACE reads through MiXCR, listing each CDR3 protein once. The sample records 50,000 or so distinct CDR3 sequences, 13% being singletons. Material: whole blood. The source of these receptors is an adult who was a healthcare worker with PCR-confirmed SARS-CoV-2 infection or an uninfected control (not recorded which).

This clonotype was counted at least ten times. The CDR3 region has the DNA TGTGCCAGCAGTGAAGGGACAGGGGGCTTGTATGGCTACACCTTC. It specifies CASSEGTGGLYGYTF. The chain recombines TRBV2 with TRBJ1-2; 11 nucleotides align to TRBD1. The CDR3 is made up of 15 amino acids. The ends lost 1 base at V and 5 bases at J; junction bases unmatched: 3. Germline CDR1 SNHLY, CDR2 FYNNEI.

This clonotype appeared many times. The chain carries TRBV20-1 and TRBJ1-1; D is possibly TRBD1 (5 bases). Trimming took off 0 bases at V and 1 base at J, with 9 bases between the two ends. Germline CDR1 DFQATT, CDR2 SNEGSKA (reference sequence). The CDR3 totals 14 residues. The CDR3 nucleotides read TGCAGTGCTAGAGATGGGGGGAAGAACACTGAAGCTTTCTTT. Its translation: CSARDGGKNTEAFF.

This clonotype was recorded at least ten times. V is TRBV2 and J is TRBJ2-7, with D uncertain. Per the germline V gene, CDR1 is SNHLY and CDR2 is FYNNEI. The ends were cut back, 2 bases at V and 0 bases at J, with 5 bases in the middle. The CDR3 is 13 amino acids. CDR3 region: CASSERFSYEQYF. As DNA, the CDR3 is TGTGCCAGCAGTGAAAGGTTCTCCTACGAGCAGTACTTC.

This clonotype was recorded only once. The chain carries TRBV4-1 and TRBJ1-4; 7 bases align to TRBD1. The CDR3 covers 14 residues. V trimming: 6 bases; J trimming: 8 bases; junction bases outside the gene matches: 9. Germline V gene lookup returns CDR1 MGHRA and CDR2 YSYEKL. In DNA form, the CDR3 reads TGCGCCAGCAGACTGACAGGGCTCGTAGAAAAACTGTTTTTT. Encoded protein: CASRLTGLVEKLFF.

The chain employs TRBV7-3 and TRBJ2-1; D is possibly TRBD1 (6 bases). The CDR3 sequence is 14 residues long. V shed 5 bases and J shed 5 bases, with 13 bases lying between them. Germline V gene data show CDR1 as SGHTA and CDR2 as FQGTGA. CDR3 region: CASSQMGANNEQFF. In DNA, the CDR3 is TGTGCCAGCAGCCAGATGGGGGCTAACAATGAGCAGTTCTTC.

The table lists this clonotype with many counts. The rearrangement joins TRBV7-2 to TRBJ1-2; D call uncertain. CDR1 and CDR2 (germline): SGHTA, FQGNSA. The CDR3 spans 15 residues. Trimming shortened V by 1 base and J by 5 bases, and 14 bases separated the two germline ends. CDR3 nucleotide sequence: TGTGCCAGCAGCTTAGAGTCCCTCCCGTCTTATGGCTACACCTTC. Its translation: CASSLESLPSYGYTF.

The chain employs TRBV28 and TRBJ1-1; D is ambiguous. The CDR3 extends over 13 amino acids. The germline CDR1 and CDR2 sequences are MDHEN and SYDVKM. The germline V and J ends were trimmed by 6 bases and 0 bases, with 8 bases remaining between them. The CDR3: CASSLPLNTEAFF. The CDR3 coding sequence is TGTGCCAGCAGCCTTCCCTTGAACACTGAAGCTTTCTTT.

The table lists this clonotype with many counts. V is TRBV5-1 and J is TRBJ2-1, with 14 bases fitting TRBD2. CDR1 and CDR2 (germline): SGHRS, YFSETQ. The CDR3 contains 15 residues. Unmatched junction bases numbered 5, after V lost 4 bases and J lost 8 bases. CDR3 DNA: TGCGCCAGCAGCGGCGGGACTAGCGGGAGCTATGAGCAGTTCTTC. Amino acids: CASSGGTSGSYEQFF.

This clonotype was counted at least ten times. V is TRBV7-6 and J is TRBJ1-1, with a weak D call TRBD1 (5 bases). CDR3 length: 12 amino acids. V lost 2 bases and J lost 7, with 8 bases in between. Germline CDR1 and CDR2: SGHVS and FNYEAQ. CDR3 bases: TGTGCCAGCAGCTTAACGAGGGGTGAAGCTTTCTTT. It is translated as CASSLTRGEAFF.